What follows describes a single TCR beta chain. CDR1 and CDR2 (germline): SGDLS, YYNGEE. The V gene lost 0 bases and the J gene lost 4 bases, with 19 bases spanning the gap. This CDR3 spans 17 amino acids. This sample stems from a study of T cell changes during pregnancy in multiple sclerosis. Method: immunoSEQ multiplex PCR; TCRdb's copy keeps in-frame clones and lacks some. This table holds tens of thousands of clones, around 90% found once. This chain links TRBV9 with TRBJ1-2, with a weak D call TRBD1 (6 bases). This receptor was identified in a female donor in good health, enrolled as a control in a pregnancy study. The sequencing here drew on CD8+ T cells from peripheral blood mononuclear cells, taken after pregnancy. The CDR3 DNA reads TGTGCCAGCAGCGTAGCCCTTCGGGGGGCGCGTGGCTATGGCTACACCTTC. The encoded protein is CASSVALRGARGYGYTF. The full variable domain, its missing parts supplied by reference TRBV9 and TRBJ1-2, is DSGVTQTPKHLITATGQRVTLRCSPRSGDLSVYWYQQSLDQGLQFLIQYYNGEERAKGNILERFSAQQFPDLHSELNLSSLELGDSALYFCASSVALRGARGYGYTFGSGTRLTVV.